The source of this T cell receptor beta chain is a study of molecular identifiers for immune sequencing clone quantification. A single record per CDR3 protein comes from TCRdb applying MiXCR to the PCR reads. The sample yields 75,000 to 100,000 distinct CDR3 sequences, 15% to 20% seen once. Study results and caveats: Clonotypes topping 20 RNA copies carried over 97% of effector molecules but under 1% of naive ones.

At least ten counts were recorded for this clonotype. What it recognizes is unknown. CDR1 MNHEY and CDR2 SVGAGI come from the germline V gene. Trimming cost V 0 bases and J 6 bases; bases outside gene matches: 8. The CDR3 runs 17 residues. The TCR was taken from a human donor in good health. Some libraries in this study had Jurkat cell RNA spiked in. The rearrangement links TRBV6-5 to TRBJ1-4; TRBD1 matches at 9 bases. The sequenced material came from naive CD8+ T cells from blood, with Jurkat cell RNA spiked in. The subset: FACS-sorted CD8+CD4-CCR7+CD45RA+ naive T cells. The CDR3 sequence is CASSYSYPGQGYEKLFF. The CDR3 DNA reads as TGTGCCAGCAGTTACTCTTATCCGGGACAGGGATATGAAAAACTGTTTTTT.